Below are 20 T cell receptor beta chains sequenced from a single sample in a study of beta chain features in type 1 diabetes. The investigators reverse transcribed all of the isolated RNA, so they sequenced expressed TCRB transcripts. The assay was immunoSEQ multiplex PCR, and TCRdb's table has in-frame clones only and misses some. The sample lists some 250,000 clones, about 26% occurring once. Sequenced: central memory CD4+ T cells from blood. These receptors were taken from a young man in good health.

This clone was picked up many times. This chain links TRBV27 with TRBJ1-4; 8 nucleotides align to TRBD1. Germline assignment: CDR1 MNHEY and CDR2 SMNVEV (reference sequence). The CDR3 extends over 16 amino acids. V shed 6 bases, J shed 3 bases, and the junction held 9 bases outside the gene matches. The CDR3 coding sequence is TGTGCCAGCAGACCCGACAGGGGTAGAGCTAATGAAAAACTGTTTTTT. This gives the protein CASRPDRGRANEKLFF.

This clone was counted between two and nine times. The chain is built from TRBV29-1 and TRBJ1-1, with D perhaps matching TRBD1 (5 bases). The CDR3 totals 13 residues. The germline gives CDR1 SQVTM, CDR2 ANQGSEA. Trimming removed 7 bases from V and 0 bases from J, with 12 bases in between. The CDR3: CSARGGLNTEAFF. The CDR3 region has the DNA TGCAGCGCCCGGGGGGGTCTGAACACTGAAGCTTTCTTT.

This chain's CDR3 is CASSPPMPPNSPLHF. CDR3 nucleotide sequence: TGTGCCAGCTCACCACCGATGCCTCCAAATTCACCCCTCCACTTT. This sequence joins TRBV18 and TRBJ1-6; no definite D call. Trimming removed 0 bases from V and 7 bases from J, with 10 bases in between. Germline lookup yields CDR1 KGHSH and CDR2 LQKENI. CDR3 length equals 15 residues.

This clone has more than one count but fewer than ten. The chain is built from TRBV7-9 and TRBJ2-2, with a tentative D call TRBD2 (5 bases). This CDR3 has 13 residues. Trimming stripped 6 bases from V and 6 bases from J, with 11 bases between. Per the germline V gene, CDR1 is SEHNR and CDR2 is FQNEAQ (reference sequence). The CDR3 bases are TGTGCCAGCAGTCTTAGCGAAGCCGGGGAGCTGTTTTTT. Amino acids: CASSLSEAGELFF.

The rearrangement uses TRBV5-1 and TRBJ2-6; possible D gene TRBD1, 5 bases. Germline loops: CDR1 SGHRS, CDR2 YFSETQ. CDR3 length: 17 amino acids. The V end lost 0 bases, the J end lost 4 bases, and 14 bases lay between the germline ends. CDR3 sequence reads: CASSLASGSIGANVLTF. CDR3 coding DNA: TGCGCCAGCAGCTTGGCCTCAGGGTCTATAGGGGCCAACGTCCTGACTTTC.

The chain combines TRBV7-2 with TRBJ2-5, with D tentatively TRBD2 (7 bases). CDR3 length: 15 amino acids. V shed 5 bases and J shed 1 base, with 14 bases lying between them. Germline assignment: CDR1 SGHTA and CDR2 FQGNSA. CDR3: CASSPGGLIQETQYF. For the CDR3, the DNA is TGTGCCAGCAGCCCCGGGGGGCTAATCCAAGAGACCCAGTACTTC.

The table lists this clone with a few counts. The V call is TRBV10-3, the J call TRBJ2-5; D possibly corresponds to TRBD1 (6 bases). The germline V gene encodes CDR1 ENHRY and CDR2 SYGVKD. The ends were cut back, 6 bases at V and 5 bases at J, with 13 bases in the middle. This CDR3 is built from 13 residues. CDR3 DNA sequence: TGTGCCATCAGACAGGGTTTAGGGGAGACCCAGTACTTC. It translates to CAIRQGLGETQYF.

The table lists this clone with a few counts. The chain is built from TRBV30 and TRBJ2-5, with D maybe TRBD2 (7 bases). Germline CDR1 and CDR2: GTSNPN and SVGIG (reference sequence). The germline V and J ends were trimmed by 4 bases and 4 bases, with 25 bases remaining between them. The CDR3 runs 17 residues. This CDR3 is CAWKGGASVHPGETQYF. In DNA, the CDR3 is TGTGCCTGGAAAGGGGGGGCCAGCGTCCACCCGGGAGAGACCCAGTACTTC.

A few counts support this clone. The chain is built from TRBV18 and TRBJ2-7, with 9 positions matching TRBD1. The length of the CDR3 is 15 residues. In germline, CDR1 is KGHSH, CDR2 LQKENI. Unmatched junction bases numbered 8, after V lost 3 bases and J lost 5 bases. The CDR3 loop is CASSPGRTGVDEQYF. The DNA of the CDR3 is TGTGCCAGCTCACCCGGGAGGACAGGGGTAGACGAGCAGTACTTC.

The V and J genes are TRBV5-4 and TRBJ1-6; possible D gene TRBD1, 5 bases. V lost 6 bases and J lost 9, with 16 bases in between. Looked up from germline, CDR1 is SGHNT and CDR2 is YYREEE (reference sequence). This CDR3 has 14 residues. The CDR3 region is CASNIDSPPSPLHF. In nucleotides, the CDR3 is TGTGCCAGCAACATAGACAGTCCTCCTTCACCCCTCCACTTT.

The chain combines TRBV12-5 with TRBJ1-2; 7 bases fit TRBD1. From germline, CDR1 is LGHNT and CDR2 FRNRAP. The V and J ends lost 6 bases and 3 bases, in that order; junction bases with no gene match: 4. The CDR3 is 13 residues long. The CDR3 nucleotides are TGTGCTAGTGGGCAAGGGGGCGACTATGGCTACACCTTC. The encoded protein is CASGQGGDYGYTF.

The chain combines TRBV29-1 with TRBJ1-1, with TRBD1 matching over 9 bases. V shed 1 base, J shed 4 bases, and the junction held 1 base outside the gene matches. Germline CDR1 is SQVTM and CDR2 is ANQGSEA. The CDR3 is made up of 13 amino acids. The CDR3 loop reads CSVEGQGGTEAFF. As DNA, the CDR3 is TGCAGCGTTGAAGGACAGGGGGGCACTGAAGCTTTCTTT.

The chain uses TRBV28 and TRBJ2-5, with D unclear. This CDR3 has 12 amino acids. Germline lookup yields CDR1 MDHEN and CDR2 SYDVKM. Trimming removed 8 bases from V and 5 bases from J, with 12 bases in between. In DNA form, the CDR3 reads TGTGCCAGCGGCCTCCGTGGGGAGACCCAGTACTTC. As protein: CASGLRGETQYF.

The chain recombines TRBV23-1 with TRBJ2-2, with 7 bases fitting TRBD1. TRBV23-1 is an open reading frame, and its role is uncertain. The CDR3 runs to 19 residues. V shed 6 bases and J 0 bases; nucleotides not matched to a gene: 16. In nucleotides, the CDR3 is TGCGCCAGCAGCCCCTCATCGGGGACAGCCCGCTCGAACACCGGGGAGCTGTTTTTT. It specifies CASSPSSGTARSNTGELFF.

This clone has just one count. The V and J genes are TRBV2 and TRBJ2-5; 10 nucleotides match TRBD2. This CDR3 is built from 15 residues. V lost 2 bases, J lost 0 bases, and 0 bases stayed unmatched. The germline V gene has CDR1 SNHLY and CDR2 FYNNEI. CDR3 DNA: TGTGCCAGCAGTGAACTAGCGGGGGACCAAGAGACCCAGTACTTC. This codes for CASSELAGDQETQYF.

This CDR3 reads CASSFGARGQPQHF. Written as DNA, the CDR3 is TGTGCCAGCAGCTTCGGGGCGAGAGGCCAGCCCCAGCATTTT. The V gene is TRBV7-2, the J gene TRBJ1-5; D possibly corresponds to TRBD1 (5 bases). V was clipped by 3 bases and J by 7 bases, with 13 bases between them. This CDR3 region has 14 residues. From germline, CDR1 is SGHTA and CDR2 FQGNSA.

This clone was counted between two and nine times. The CDR3 DNA reads TGTGCCTGGGGTGCTAGCTCCCAAGAGACCCAGTACTTC. Its protein product is CAWGASSQETQYF. V and J are TRBV30 and TRBJ2-5, with D perhaps TRBD2 (5 bases). CDR1 is GTSNPN and CDR2 is SVGIG in the germline V gene (reference sequence). The CDR3 is made up of 13 amino acids. V was shortened by 5 bases and J by 1 base, with 11 bases between the two germline ends.

The gene calls are TRBV28 and TRBJ1-2, with D possibly TRBD1 on 6 matching bases. Germline lookup yields CDR1 MDHEN and CDR2 SYDVKM. Trimming removed 5 bases at V and 6 bases at J, with 16 bases between. The CDR3 extends over 14 amino acids. The CDR3 sequence is CASSDPHREHGYTF. The CDR3 DNA follows: TGTGCCAGCAGTGATCCCCACAGGGAGCATGGCTACACCTTC.

This clone appeared a few times. The chain uses TRBV9 and TRBJ2-2; 8 positions match TRBD1. The CDR3 totals 15 residues. In germline, CDR1 is SGDLS, CDR2 YYNGEE. J lost 5 bases, V lost 4 bases, and 7 bases had no gene match. CDR3 nucleotide sequence: TGTGCCAGCAGCTACGGACAGGGATTGACCGGGGAGCTGTTTTTT. Its protein is CASSYGQGLTGELFF.

This clone was counted a few times. The chain recombines TRBV23-1 with TRBJ2-2, with 9 bases that match TRBD1. TRBV23-1 is reported as an ORF; its role is uncertain. This CDR3 spans 19 amino acids. Trimming took 2 bases from V and 3 from J; bases not matched to a gene: 13. CDR3 bases: TGCGCCAGCAGTCAACCATCAGAAGACAGGGGGATCGACACCGGGGAGCTGTTTTTT. Encoded protein: CASSQPSEDRGIDTGELFF.